These 10 T cell receptor beta chains were sequenced from one sample in a study of STAT5B mutations in CD4+ large granular lymphocyte leukemia. The method was immunoSEQ multiplex PCR; TCRdb's version includes in-frame clones alone and lacks a portion of them. The sample holds roughly 29,000 clones; about 77% are singletons and the top ten take approximately 2.8%. Sequencing was done on a sample of CD4+ T cells from blood buffy coats. Receptors were obtained from a human donor in good health.

This clone was detected a few times. This rearrangement joins TRBV19 to TRBJ1-1; D is undetermined. There are 17 residues in the CDR3. Looked up from germline, CDR1 is LNHDA and CDR2 is SQIVND (reference sequence). V was clipped by 3 bases and J by 4 bases, with 21 bases between them. CDR3 region: CASSIMGSGAMGTEAFF. The CDR3 bases are TGTGCCAGTAGTATCATGGGGTCGGGAGCGATGGGCACTGAAGCTTTCTTT.

This chain links TRBV4-1 with TRBJ1-5; the D is unclear. V was pared by 0 bases and J by 4 bases, with 13 bases between. This CDR3 contains 16 residues. Germline-derived CDR1 and CDR2 are MGHRA and YSYEKL. This CDR3 reads CASSQEWMADNQPQHF. CDR3 in DNA: TGCGCCAGCAGCCAAGAATGGATGGCGGATAATCAGCCCCAGCATTTT.

Only one count was recorded for this clone. The rearrangement joins TRBV29-1 to TRBJ2-7; the match to TRBD1 covers 8 bases. The V segment lost 3 bases and the J segment 4 bases; nucleotides outside the gene matches: 2. CDR1 is SQVTM, CDR2 ANQGSEA, per germline. This CDR3 has 12 amino acids. The CDR3 DNA follows: TGCAGCGTTGAGACAGGGGTATACGAGCAGTACTTC. Protein sequence: CSVETGVYEQYF.

In its sample, this clone was seen once. The chain has TRBV18 and TRBJ1-1, with a tentative D call TRBD1 (6 bases). The CDR3 spans 16 residues. Germline values: CDR1 KGHSH, CDR2 LQKENI. V lost 5 bases to trimming and J lost 1 base, with 17 bases between them. CDR3 bases: TGTGCCAGCTCAGGCCGTATCCGGGACAAGAACACTGAAGCTTTCTTT. Translation: CASSGRIRDKNTEAFF. Combining the CDR3 with reference TRBV18 and TRBJ1-1 gives the whole variable domain NAGVMQNPRHLVRRRGQEARLRCSPMKGHSHVYWYRQLPEEGLKFMVYLQKENIIDESGMPKERFSAEFPKEGPSILRIQQVVRGDSAAYFCASSGRIRDKNTEAFFGQGTRLTVV.

This chain connects TRBV6-4 to TRBJ2-2; TRBD1 agrees at 8 bases. J gave up 5 bases and V 5 bases, and 4 bases lay outside the gene matches. The CDR3 consists of 14 residues. Germline V gene lookup returns CDR1 MRHNA and CDR2 SNTAGT. The CDR3 coding sequence is TGTGCCAGCAGTCAGGGGGCGGAAACCGGGGAGCTGTTTTTT. It translates to CASSQGAETGELFF.

This clone was seen a handful of times. The chain is built from TRBV7-8 and TRBJ1-5; D is possibly TRBD1 (6 bases). The germline V and J ends were trimmed by 6 bases and 4 bases, with 10 bases remaining between them. Per the germline V gene, CDR1 is SGHVS and CDR2 is FQNEAQ. The CDR3 is 13 amino acids. CDR3 amino acids: CASSTGLNQPQHF. The DNA of the CDR3 is TGTGCCAGCAGTACAGGGCTGAATCAGCCCCAGCATTTT.

The genes are TRBV6-5 and TRBJ1-5; TRBD1 matches 10 bases. Germline V gene lookup returns CDR1 MNHEY and CDR2 SVGAGI. The CDR3 contains 14 residues. After removal of 7 bases from V and 7 bases from J, the junction contained 7 bases not matched to a gene. The CDR3 DNA reads as TGTGCCAGCAAACCCGGGACAGGGGCCCAGCCCCAGCATTTT. Translated: CASKPGTGAQPQHF.

The rearrangement joins TRBV25-1 to TRBJ2-5; tentatively, D is TRBD1 (5 bases). The last part of the DNA fits TRBJ2-7 better; the J call may be wrong. The length of the CDR3 is 13 residues. The germline V gene encodes CDR1 MGHDK and CDR2 SYGVNS. CDR3 region: CASRGQRAYEQYF. The CDR3 nucleotides read TGTGCCAGCAGGGGGCAGCGAGCCTACGAGCAGTACTTC.

The CDR3 loop reads CASSTLRDRHYGYTF. CDR3 bases: TGTGCCAGTAGCACCCTGAGGGACAGGCATTATGGCTACACCTTC. This chain links TRBV19 with TRBJ1-2, with 8 positions matching TRBD1. Trimming took 6 bases from V and 5 from J; bases not matched to a gene: 11. From germline, CDR1 is LNHDA and CDR2 SQIVND (reference sequence). The CDR3 spans 15 residues.

V usage is TRBV7-8 and J usage is TRBJ1-2; D not resolved. The germline CDR1 and CDR2 sequences are SGHVS and FQNEAQ. V was pared by 5 bases and J by 5 bases, with 21 bases between. This CDR3 is built from 16 residues. CDR3 sequence: CASSKAILVGGYGYTF. In DNA, the CDR3 is TGTGCCAGCAGCAAGGCCATCTTGGTGGGAGGATATGGCTACACCTTC.